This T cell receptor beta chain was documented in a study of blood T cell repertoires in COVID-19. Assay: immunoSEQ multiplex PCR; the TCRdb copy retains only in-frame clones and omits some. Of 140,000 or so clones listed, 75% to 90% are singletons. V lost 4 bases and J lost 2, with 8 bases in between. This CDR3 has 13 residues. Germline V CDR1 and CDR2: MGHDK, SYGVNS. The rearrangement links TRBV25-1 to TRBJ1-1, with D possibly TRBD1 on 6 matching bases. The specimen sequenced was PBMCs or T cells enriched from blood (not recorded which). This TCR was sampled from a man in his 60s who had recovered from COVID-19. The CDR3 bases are TGTGCCAGCAGTGGCAGGGGTAACACTGAAGCTTTCTTT. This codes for CASSGRGNTEAFF.